These 24 T cell receptor beta chains came from one sample sequenced in a study of T cell repertoires in cytomegalovirus infection. TCRdb reprocessed the reads with MiXCR, giving one entry per CDR3 protein. The repertoire holds about 900,000 distinct CDR3 sequences, with 30% to 40% as singletons. These TCRs' antigens remain unknown. The sequencing here drew on cultured CD8+ T cells from PBMCs, taken from culture after CMV antigen stimulation. These receptors all come from a human donor in good health (CMV status not recorded). Some clones in this sample may be carry-over from other donors' samples.

V usage is TRBV27 and J usage is TRBJ1-5; D perhaps matches TRBD1 (5 bases). Germline V gene lookup returns CDR1 MNHEY and CDR2 SMNVEV (reference sequence). Trimming left V 4 bases short and J 3 bases short, with 10 bases between. The CDR3 has 14 residues. CDR3 protein: CASSYGADNQPQHF. The DNA of the CDR3 is TGTGCCAGCAGTTATGGGGCGGACAATCAGCCCCAGCATTTT.

This chain connects TRBV6-1 to TRBJ2-3, with 8 bases lining up with TRBD1. The J segment lost 3 bases and the V segment lost 2 bases, leaving 1 base of the junction unmatched. The CDR3 runs 14 residues. The V gene's germline CDR1 is MNHNS and CDR2 SASEGT. CDR3 nucleotide sequence: TGTGCCAGCAGTGAACAGGGGGCGACAGATACGCAGTATTTT. Translating gives CASSEQGATDTQYF.

In its sample, this clonotype was seen a few times. The chain joins TRBV24-1 to TRBJ2-1; 8 bases align to TRBD1. Looked up from germline, CDR1 is KGHDR and CDR2 is SFDVKD. This CDR3 spans 13 amino acids. The ends lost 4 bases at V and 9 bases at J; junction bases unmatched: 4. This CDR3 is CATSDRGQVEQFF. Written as DNA, the CDR3 is TGTGCCACCAGTGACCGGGGACAGGTTGAGCAGTTCTTC.

The chain combines TRBV7-9 with TRBJ2-1, with D perhaps matching TRBD2 (5 bases). The germline gives CDR1 SEHNR, CDR2 FQNEAQ (reference sequence). The CDR3 loop spans 16 amino acids. Trimming removed 1 base at V and 11 bases at J, with 21 bases between. The CDR3 DNA sequence: TGTGCCAGCAGCTTAGAGGCCGACGGAGGTCCGTTTCAGCAGTTCTTC. Amino acid sequence: CASSLEADGGPFQQFF.

This clonotype has only one observation. V and J are TRBV2 and TRBJ2-5; D remains unclear. V was cut by 10 bases and J by 3 bases, with 12 bases left in between. Germline values: CDR1 SNHLY, CDR2 FYNNEI. There are 12 residues in the CDR3. CDR3 nucleotide sequence: TGTGCCACCCGGGCCAAAAAAGAGACCCAGTACTTC. Translated: CATRAKKETQYF. The variable domain in full, completed from reference TRBV2 and TRBJ2-5, reads EPEVTQTPSHQVTQMGQEVILRCVPISNHLYFYWYRQILGQKVEFLVSFYNNEISEKSEIFDDQFSVERPDGSNFTLKIRSTKLEDSAMYFCATRAKKETQYFGPGTRLLVL.

The CDR3 here is CATGPVYSNQPQHF. CDR3 DNA sequence: TGTGCCACGGGTCCAGTGTATAGCAATCAGCCCCAGCATTTT. V gene TRBV6-1 combines with J gene TRBJ1-5, with unresolved D. Trimming pared 10 bases from V and 0 bases from J, leaving 13 bases between. Germline loops: CDR1 MNHNS, CDR2 SASEGT. This CDR3 has 14 residues.

This clonotype was detected a few times. The chain is built from TRBV6-5 and TRBJ2-5; TRBD2 matches at 7 bases. V shed 7 bases and J 5 bases; nucleotides not matched to a gene: 13. The CDR3 length is 15 residues. The germline V gene has CDR1 MNHEY and CDR2 SVGAGI. CDR3 coding DNA: TGTGCCAGCACCATCTTCCGGACTAGTGGCGAGACCCAGTACTTC. Its protein is CASTIFRTSGETQYF.

The DNA of the CDR3 is TGTGCCAGCAGCGCCCGACAGGGGCCAAAAAACATTCAGTACTTC. This encodes CASSARQGPKNIQYF. The genes are TRBV13 and TRBJ2-4; TRBD1 agrees at 8 bases. The germline CDR1 and CDR2 sequences are PRHDT and FYEKMQ (reference sequence). Germline trimming cut 5 bases from V and 4 bases from J; bases unmatched to any gene: 7. The CDR3 sequence is 15 residues long.

This clonotype has ten or more counts. V is TRBV7-6 and J is TRBJ2-5; TRBD2 is a possible D gene (6 bases). Germline V gene data show CDR1 as SGHVS and CDR2 as FNYEAQ. V lost 3 bases to trimming and J lost 2 bases, with 16 bases between them. There are 16 residues in the CDR3. The CDR3 bases are TGTGCCAGCAGCTTTCTGGGCGGGGCAAATCAAGAGACCCAGTACTTC. Amino acids: CASSFLGGANQETQYF.

The chain has TRBV27 and TRBJ2-7; 7 bases match TRBD1. From germline, CDR1 is MNHEY and CDR2 SMNVEV (reference sequence). V shed 2 bases, J shed 4 bases, and the junction held 5 bases outside the gene matches. This CDR3 has 14 residues. The CDR3 DNA follows: TGTGCCAGCAGTTTAAGGGGGCAGACATACGAGCAGTACGTC. This translates into CASSLRGQTYEQYV.

The sample holds a few counts of this clonotype. The rearrangement joins TRBV15 to TRBJ1-6; tentative D call: TRBD1 (5 bases). There are 15 residues in the CDR3. The V gene's germline CDR1 is LNHNV and CDR2 YYDKDF (reference sequence). V dropped 5 bases and J dropped 10 bases, with 18 bases sitting between them. CDR3 residues: CATSRKGDSYSPLHF. The CDR3 region has the DNA TGTGCCACCAGCCGAAAAGGGGACTCTTACTCACCCCTCCACTTT.

This clonotype came up many times. This chain connects TRBV7-6 to TRBJ1-2, with unresolved D. V dropped 1 base and J dropped 0 bases, with 12 bases sitting between them. The CDR3 extends over 16 amino acids. Germline CDR1 is SGHVS and CDR2 is FNYEAQ. CDR3 DNA sequence: TGTGCCAGCAGCTTAGTGAGTCTGGGAGCTAACTATGGCTACACCTTC. This translates into CASSLVSLGANYGYTF.

The genes are TRBV6-6 and TRBJ1-1; TRBD1 might be the D (5 bases). The V end was cut by 6 bases, the J end by 0 bases, with 17 bases between. CDR1 is MNHNY, CDR2 SVGAGI, per germline (reference sequence). The CDR3 runs to 16 residues. Written as DNA, the CDR3 is TGTGCCAGCAGCCCACGCCCCTCAGGGATGAACACTGAAGCTTTCTTT. This encodes CASSPRPSGMNTEAFF.

This chain connects TRBV27 to TRBJ2-5; D gene unclear. Germline V CDR1 and CDR2: MNHEY, SMNVEV (reference sequence). This CDR3 region has 12 residues. V was pared by 7 bases and J by 1 base, with 7 bases between. This CDR3 reads CASIDTQETQYF. The CDR3 coding sequence is TGTGCCAGCATTGACACCCAAGAGACCCAGTACTTC.

This clonotype was found once. The CDR3 coding sequence is TGTGCCAGCAGCCAAGGCGTCGACAGATCCTACGAGCAGTACTTC. Protein: CASSQGVDRSYEQYF. V and J are TRBV3-1 and TRBJ2-7; TRBD1 might be the D (5 bases). The CDR3 is 15 residues long. Between the trimmed V and J ends, which lost 1 base and 1 base, there was a span of 11 bases. CDR1 is LGHDT, CDR2 YNNKEL, per germline (reference sequence).

This clonotype was counted a few times. The chain recombines TRBV24-1 with TRBJ2-2; D possibly corresponds to TRBD1 (6 bases). The CDR3 has 16 amino acids. Trimming took off 0 bases at V and 1 base at J, with 8 bases between the two ends. Germline V gene sequence: CDR1 KGHDR, CDR2 SFDVKD. CDR3 DNA sequence: TGTGCCACCAGTGATTTGATACAGGGGAACACCGGGGAGCTGTTTTTT. It translates to CATSDLIQGNTGELFF.

This chain joins TRBV7-6 and TRBJ2-3; no definite D call. The CDR3 extends over 16 amino acids. V lost 6 bases and J 0 bases, leaving 16 bases between the germline ends. Germline V CDR1 and CDR2: SGHVS, FNYEAQ. The CDR3 here is CASSPDFSGSTDTQYF. CDR3 bases: TGTGCCAGCAGTCCCGACTTCTCCGGGAGCACAGATACGCAGTATTTT. The complete variable domain, with remaining parts taken from reference TRBV7-6 and TRBJ2-3, reads GAGVSQSPRYKVTKRGQDVALRCDPISGHVSLYWYRQALGQGPEFLTYFNYEAQQDKSGLPNDRFSAERPEGSISTLTIQRTEQRDSAMYRCASSPDFSGSTDTQYFGPGTRLTVL.

A few counts support this clonotype. The chain carries TRBV5-4 and TRBJ2-3; D unclear. The CDR3 has 14 amino acids. Trimming removed 5 bases from V and 6 bases from J, with 16 bases in between. Germline values: CDR1 SGHNT, CDR2 YYREEE (reference sequence). The CDR3: CASRPGSRPDTQYF. CDR3 sequence (DNA): TGTGCCAGCAGACCGGGCTCCCGGCCGGATACGCAGTATTTT.

The chain couples TRBV12-3 or TRBV12-4 to TRBJ2-3; 9 bases are a match to TRBD2. The CDR3 is 16 amino acids. Trimming cost V 2 bases and J 2 bases; bases outside gene matches: 5. CDR3 amino acids: CASSLLAGDPTDTQYF. CDR3 in DNA: TGTGCCAGCAGTTTATTAGCGGGGGACCCCACAGATACGCAGTATTTT.

The genes are TRBV27 and TRBJ2-2; D is undetermined. V was trimmed by 6 bases and J by 1 base, leaving 12 bases between them. Germline CDR1 MNHEY, CDR2 SMNVEV (reference sequence). CDR3 length equals 15 residues. The CDR3 protein is CASSPTPWNTGELFF. The CDR3 DNA sequence: TGTGCCAGCAGCCCCACTCCCTGGAACACCGGGGAGCTGTTTTTT.

This chain connects TRBV27 to TRBJ2-1; D unresolved. The CDR3 is made up of 15 amino acids. Trimming removed 3 bases at V and 0 bases at J, with 9 bases between. From germline, CDR1 is MNHEY and CDR2 SMNVEV (reference sequence). The CDR3 DNA reads TGTGCCAGCAGTTTTGGTATGAGCTCCTACAATGAGCAGTTCTTC. It yields the protein CASSFGMSSYNEQFF.

The chain is built from TRBV6-1 and TRBJ2-7, with 7 bases identical to TRBD1. The CDR3 runs to 15 residues. CDR1 and CDR2 from the germline V gene are MNHNS and SASEGT. V was pared by 3 bases and J by 2 bases, with 7 bases of the junction left unmatched. CDR3 in amino acids: CASSDEGQWTYEQYF. CDR3 nucleotide sequence: TGTGCCAGCAGTGACGAGGGACAGTGGACCTACGAGCAGTACTTC.

This clonotype was seen repeatedly, ten times or more. V gene TRBV5-4 combines with J gene TRBJ2-7; no definite D call. Trimming left V 2 bases short and J 1 base short, with 13 bases between. CDR3 length: 15 amino acids. Germline values: CDR1 SGHNT, CDR2 YYREEE (reference sequence). The CDR3 sequence is CASSFATLSSYEQYF. The CDR3 DNA is TGTGCCAGCAGCTTCGCTACCCTCAGTTCCTACGAGCAGTACTTC.

This clonotype was found many times. The chain combines TRBV10-3 with TRBJ2-7; D possibly uses TRBD1 or TRBD2 (6 bases each). CDR1 is ENHRY, CDR2 SYGVKD, per germline. This CDR3 has 16 residues. V gave up 2 bases and J gave up 2 bases, with 16 bases separating them. CDR3: CAISEEWGAGTYEQYF. The CDR3 region has the DNA TGTGCCATCAGTGAGGAATGGGGGGCGGGCACCTACGAGCAGTACTTC.